The 31 T cell receptor beta chains below come from one sample, sequenced in a study of cytomegalovirus exposure and HLA in healthy donors listed by TCRdb under 2017. Library prep was done by the immunoSEQ multiplex PCR assay. For the multiplex PCR, a mixture combining 60 forward primers for TCR Vbeta segments and 13 reverse primers for TCR Jbeta segments was used. Imported from immuneACCESS, the table was reduced by TCRdb to in-frame sequences with V and J called. These copies leave out some clones; in studies compared against another copy, an unresolved V gene accounts for under half, and the cause of the remainder is not known. The sample table holds 150,000 or so clones, of which around two thirds were seen once. The ten largest clones represent under 2% of the sample. The sample consisted of PBMCs. The receptor source for this set is a woman aged 18-29 years in good health and CMV-seronegative.

The V and J genes are TRBV2 and TRBJ2-1; 9 bases match TRBD2. CDR1 is SNHLY, CDR2 FYNNEI, per germline. The CDR3 has 16 residues. With 0 bases clipped from V and 4 bases from J, the junction kept 4 bases outside the gene matches. Here the CDR3 reads CASSEAVAGEYNEQFF. In DNA form, the CDR3 reads TGTGCCAGCAGTGAAGCGGTAGCGGGAGAGTACAATGAGCAGTTCTTC.

This clone is medium-sized within its sample. The V gene is TRBV4-3, the J gene TRBJ2-6, with a tentative D call TRBD1 (5 bases). V was shortened by 0 bases and J by 0 bases, with 6 bases between the two germline ends. The CDR3 extends over 16 amino acids. In germline, CDR1 is LGHNA, CDR2 YSLEER. CDR3 sequence (DNA): TGCGCCAGCAGCCAAGATCAGGGCTCTGGGGCCAACGTCCTGACTTTC. Its translation is CASSQDQGSGANVLTF.

This clone showed up just once. V is TRBV2 and J is TRBJ2-2; 11 nucleotides agree with TRBD2. The germline CDR1 and CDR2 sequences are SNHLY and FYNNEI. The CDR3 is made up of 15 amino acids. V shed 6 bases, J shed 6 bases, and the junction held 6 bases outside the gene matches. This CDR3 reads CASSFSGRVSGELFF. CDR3 nucleotides: TGTGCCAGCAGCTTTAGCGGGAGGGTTTCCGGGGAGCTGTTTTTT.

The rearrangement joins TRBV5-1 to TRBJ1-3; perhaps TRBD1 as D (6 bases). V was pared by 6 bases and J by 4 bases, with 17 bases between. This CDR3 contains 15 residues. The V gene's germline CDR1 is SGHRS and CDR2 YFSETQ. In DNA form, the CDR3 reads TGCGCCAGCACCACCCAGGGGACGAAGGGAAACACCATATATTTT. Translating gives CASTTQGTKGNTIYF.

The genes are TRBV19 and TRBJ1-3; 10 bases match TRBD1. Germline lookup yields CDR1 LNHDA and CDR2 SQIVND (reference sequence). With V trimmed by 4 bases and J by 4 bases, 7 bases remained unmatched. The CDR3 runs to 16 residues. The CDR3 spells CASSTRTGGRGNTIYF. CDR3 sequence (DNA): TGTGCCAGTAGTACGCGGACAGGGGGGCGAGGAAACACCATATATTTT.

This clone is termed medium-sized. The chain joins TRBV4-3 to TRBJ2-2, with D uncertain. This CDR3 is built from 16 residues. Trimming removed 1 base from V and 4 bases from J, with 13 bases in between. The germline V gene has CDR1 LGHNA and CDR2 YSLEER. CDR3 sequence (DNA): TGCGCCAGCAGCCAAGTAATCCCCCCGGTCACCGGGGAGCTGTTTTTT. Translated: CASSQVIPPVTGELFF.

As DNA, the CDR3 is TGCGCCAGCAGCTTGGAACGAGCGGGAGGGCGGGATGAGCAGTTCTTC. This codes for CASSLERAGGRDEQFF. The V gene is TRBV5-1, the J gene TRBJ2-1; 10 positions match TRBD2. V shed 0 bases and J 8 bases; nucleotides not matched to a gene: 8. CDR1 and CDR2 (germline): SGHRS, YFSETQ. This CDR3 is built from 16 residues.

This chain links TRBV27 with TRBJ2-3; a weak D match, TRBD2 (6 bases). CDR3 length: 15 residues. In germline, CDR1 is MNHEY, CDR2 SMNVEV (reference sequence). Trimming shortened V by 4 bases and J by 1 base, and 12 bases separated the two germline ends. The CDR3 sequence is CASSWRVMGTDTQYF. The CDR3 bases are TGTGCCAGCAGTTGGAGGGTAATGGGCACAGATACGCAGTATTTT.

V is TRBV10-3 and J is TRBJ1-3, with D possibly being TRBD1 (5 bases). Trimming stripped 6 bases from V and 0 bases from J, with 15 bases between. The CDR3 has 16 amino acids. The V gene's germline CDR1 is ENHRY and CDR2 SYGVKD. The CDR3 DNA reads TGTGCCATCAGCTCCGACAGAGCCGGCTCTGGAAACACCATATATTTT. Amino acid sequence: CAISSDRAGSGNTIYF.

V is TRBV9 and J is TRBJ2-1; 9 bases line up with TRBD1. Trimming at V came to 1 base and at J to 2 bases, leaving 1 base not matched to a gene. The CDR3 extends over 15 amino acids. Looked up from germline, CDR1 is SGDLS and CDR2 is YYNGEE. The CDR3 DNA reads TGTGCCAGCAGCGTAAGACAGGGGGCCTACAATGAGCAGTTCTTC. Translating gives CASSVRQGAYNEQFF.

The chain employs TRBV5-1 and TRBJ1-6; TRBD1 is a possible D gene (5 bases). CDR3 length equals 13 residues. CDR1 and CDR2 from the germline V gene are SGHRS and YFSETQ. V lost 4 bases to trimming and J lost 13 bases, with 15 bases between them. The chain's CDR3 is CASSPMDGHPLHF. The CDR3 region has the DNA TGCGCCAGCAGCCCTATGGACGGACATCCCCTCCACTTT. Full variable domain (remainder filled in from reference TRBV5-1 and TRBJ1-6): KAGVTQTPRYLIKTRGQQVTLSCSPISGHRSVSWYQQTPGQGLQFLFEYFSETQRNKGNFPGRFSGRQFSNSRSEMNVSTLELGDSALYLCASSPMDGHPLHFGNGTRLTVT.

The chain links TRBV6-6 to TRBJ1-4; 7 bases are a match to TRBD1. The junction had 8 bases not matched to a gene; V was cut back by 7 bases and J by 3 bases. The CDR3 runs 15 residues. Germline V gene lookup returns CDR1 MNHNY and CDR2 SVGAGI (reference sequence). The CDR3 loop is CASTQGVRANEKLFF. DNA of the CDR3: TGTGCCAGCACTCAGGGGGTCAGGGCTAATGAAAAACTGTTTTTT.

The chain combines TRBV5-1 with TRBJ1-2, with 9 bases lining up with TRBD1. Germline loops: CDR1 SGHRS, CDR2 YFSETQ. This CDR3 spans 13 amino acids. With 4 bases clipped from V and 8 bases from J, the junction kept 6 bases outside the gene matches. The DNA for the CDR3 is TGCGCCAGCAGCAGGGGACAGGGCGAAGGCTACACCTTC. Protein: CASSRGQGEGYTF.

The chain couples TRBV27 to TRBJ1-5, with 7 bases aligning to TRBD1. The CDR3 runs to 16 residues. V was pared by 2 bases and J by 3 bases, with 7 bases of the junction left unmatched. Germline V CDR1 and CDR2: MNHEY, SMNVEV (reference sequence). This CDR3 reads CASSLRAGGFNQPQHF. DNA for the CDR3: TGTGCCAGCAGTTTACGGGCAGGGGGGTTCAATCAGCCCCAGCATTTT.

The chain has TRBV4-3 and TRBJ2-3, with 14 positions matching TRBD2. The junction had 8 bases not matched to a gene; V was cut back by 4 bases and J by 5 bases. Germline CDR1 LGHNA, CDR2 YSLEER. CDR3 length equals 17 residues. The CDR3 coding sequence is TGCGCCAGCAGCCCGACGACTAGCGGGGGGGCCCGAGATACGCAGTATTTT. The encoded protein is CASSPTTSGGARDTQYF.

This chain connects TRBV28 to TRBJ1-5, with 10 nucleotides matching TRBD1. The CDR3 spans 16 residues. The germline gives CDR1 MDHEN, CDR2 SYDVKM. The V segment lost 6 bases and the J segment 6 bases; nucleotides outside the gene matches: 11. The CDR3 nucleotides read TGTGCCAGCAGGTTCCCCCGGGGACAGGGGAGTCAGCCCCAGCATTTT. Protein product: CASRFPRGQGSQPQHF.

The CDR3 nucleotides are TGTGCCAGCAGCCAGGGACTAGCGGGGGGGCTGGGCAATGAGCAGTTCTTC. It translates to CASSQGLAGGLGNEQFF. The V and J genes are TRBV5-4 and TRBJ2-1; the match to TRBD2 covers 16 bases. CDR1 and CDR2 (germline): SGHNT, YYREEE (reference sequence). J lost 6 bases, V lost 4 bases, and 7 bases had no gene match. The CDR3 contains 17 residues.

The gene calls are TRBV11-3 and TRBJ2-1, with 7 bases that match TRBD1. V shed 4 bases and J 1 base; nucleotides not matched to a gene: 4. The CDR3 runs 15 residues. Germline V CDR1 and CDR2: SGHNT, YENEEA. The CDR3 reads CASSSGQQSYNEQFF. CDR3 nucleotides: TGTGCCAGCAGCTCGGGACAGCAGTCCTACAATGAGCAGTTCTTC.

This chain joins TRBV9 and TRBJ2-1, with D perhaps matching TRBD2 (6 bases). V lost 0 bases, J lost 9 bases, and 13 bases lay in between. Germline CDR1 SGDLS, CDR2 YYNGEE. The CDR3 contains 14 residues. CDR3 in amino acids: CASSVVSGELEQFF. In DNA, the CDR3 is TGTGCCAGCAGCGTAGTGTCGGGAGAACTTGAGCAGTTCTTC.

The chain uses TRBV9 and TRBJ2-7, with D maybe TRBD2 (6 bases). The germline V and J ends were trimmed by 4 bases and 6 bases, with 17 bases remaining between them. The CDR3 covers 14 residues. The germline V gene encodes CDR1 SGDLS and CDR2 YYNGEE. The CDR3 nucleotides are TGTGCCAGCAGCCCCGGCGGGGCAGTTGGCGAGCAGTACTTC. It codes for CASSPGGAVGEQYF.

This clone was picked up a small number of times. The chain joins TRBV7-3 to TRBJ2-5; 9 positions agree with TRBD1. The CDR3 covers 15 residues. V lost 3 bases, J lost 7 bases, and 9 bases stayed unmatched. The germline CDR1 and CDR2 sequences are SGHTA and FQGTGA. The CDR3 nucleotides are TGTGCCAGCAGCTTTTCCCGGGACAGGGCAGGGACCCAGTACTTC. It translates to CASSFSRDRAGTQYF. Full variable domain (remainder filled in from reference TRBV7-3 and TRBJ2-5): GAGVSQTPSNKVTEKGKYVELRCDPISGHTALYWYRQSLGQGPEFLIYFQGTGAADDSGLPNDRFFAVRPEGSVSTLKIQRTERGDSAVYLCASSFSRDRAGTQYFGPGTRLLVL.

The rearrangement links TRBV18 to TRBJ1-4; no clear D gene. V was clipped by 2 bases and J by 5 bases, with 12 bases between them. The CDR3 sequence is 15 residues long. From germline, CDR1 is KGHSH and CDR2 LQKENI. CDR3 amino acids: CASSPGGRLNEKLFF. The DNA for the CDR3 is TGTGCCAGCTCACCAGGAGGACGGCTGAATGAAAAACTGTTTTTT.

This chain joins TRBV5-1 and TRBJ2-3; weak D call: TRBD2 (5 bases). V gave up 1 base and J gave up 0 bases, with 9 bases separating them. CDR1 and CDR2 (germline): SGHRS, YFSETQ. The CDR3 consists of 15 residues. In DNA form, the CDR3 reads TGCGCCAGCAGCTTGCCGAGGGAGAGCACAGATACGCAGTATTTT. This gives the protein CASSLPRESTDTQYF.

V and J are TRBV6-5 and TRBJ2-7, with D uncertain. The germline CDR1 and CDR2 sequences are MNHEY and SVGAGI. This CDR3 contains 14 residues. V gave up 0 bases and J gave up 3 bases, with 9 bases separating them. The CDR3 DNA follows: TGTGCCAGCAGTTACTCATCCGAGAACTACGAGCAGTACTTC. Translated, it gives CASSYSSENYEQYF.

This clone turned up a few times. The chain links TRBV11-2 to TRBJ2-5, with 7 bases matching TRBD2. This CDR3 is built from 14 residues. The V and J ends lost 5 bases and 4 bases, in that order; junction bases with no gene match: 7. CDR1 and CDR2 from the germline V gene are SGHAT and FQNNGV. This CDR3 reads CASSPRGGSETQYF. As DNA, the CDR3 is TGTGCCAGCAGCCCCCGCGGGGGTTCAGAGACCCAGTACTTC.

The chain employs TRBV11-3 and TRBJ2-7; D unclear. With 1 base removed from V and 3 bases from J, the gap between germline ends came to 13 bases. The germline CDR1 and CDR2 sequences are SGHNT and YENEEA. The CDR3 totals 15 residues. DNA of the CDR3: TGTGCCAGCAGCTTAGGTCCCGCGGCCTACTACGAGCAGTACTTC. This codes for CASSLGPAAYYEQYF.

This clone occurred a few times. The rearrangement joins TRBV7-2 to TRBJ2-5; 10 nucleotides line up with TRBD2. Germline-derived CDR1 and CDR2 are SGHTA and FQGNSA. V was clipped by 5 bases and J by 5 bases; unmatched bases: 11. CDR3 length: 16 residues. In DNA form, the CDR3 reads TGTGCCAGCAGCCCGCAGTCTAGCGGGAGATCTGAGACCCAGTACTTC. It yields the protein CASSPQSSGRSETQYF.

This clone appeared a few times. The chain recombines TRBV11-3 with TRBJ2-1, with 8 bases lining up with TRBD1. Germline V gene data show CDR1 as SGHNT and CDR2 as YENEEA. The CDR3 length is 13 residues. V shed 4 bases and J 9 bases; nucleotides not matched to a gene: 5. The chain's CDR3 is CASSSTGTGEQFF. DNA of the CDR3: TGTGCCAGCAGCTCCACAGGGACAGGTGAGCAGTTCTTC.

The chain joins TRBV4-3 to TRBJ1-2; D remains ambiguous. The ends were cut back, 0 bases at V and 8 bases at J, with 16 bases in the middle. The length of the CDR3 is 15 residues. Germline V gene data show CDR1 as LGHNA and CDR2 as YSLEER. The CDR3 loop reads CASSQDTVWAGGYTF. The DNA of the CDR3 is TGCGCCAGCAGCCAAGATACGGTCTGGGCCGGAGGCTACACCTTC.

The chain is built from TRBV7-2 and TRBJ2-1; D gene ambiguous. The CDR3 extends over 14 amino acids. Trimming shortened V by 3 bases and J by 9 bases, and 15 bases separated the two germline ends. Germline values: CDR1 SGHTA, CDR2 FQGNSA. CDR3 sequence (DNA): TGTGCCAGCAGCTTTCGGCTAGTTAGCCCTGAGCAGTTCTTC. This encodes CASSFRLVSPEQFF.

The chain is built from TRBV11-3 and TRBJ1-1; D not certain. V was trimmed by 0 bases and J by 4 bases, leaving 12 bases between them. Germline V lookup: CDR1 SGHNT, CDR2 YENEEA. The CDR3 runs 15 residues. CDR3 protein: CASSLEGGSRTEAFF. DNA of the CDR3: TGTGCCAGCAGCTTAGAAGGCGGTTCCCGCACTGAAGCTTTCTTT.